Following are 17 T cell receptor beta chains from one sample sequenced in a study of blood T cells in healthy people across ages. A second PCR of roughly 7 to 11 cycles used a sample-barcoded 5' primer and a J-beta primer mix. TCRdb recomputed calls from the 5' RACE reads with MiXCR, one row per CDR3 protein. The table records 750,000 to 1,000,000 distinct CDR3 sequences, almost 30% of them present only once. Another study also made use of these data, one on T cells of mothers and their children.

The material sequenced was blood. The receptors originated from a woman in her thirties or forties in good health.

The V call is TRBV4-3, the J call TRBJ1-5; D possibly corresponds to TRBD1 (6 bases). The germline gives CDR1 LGHNA, CDR2 YSLEER. The CDR3 totals 17 residues. V lost 0 bases, J lost 2 bases, and 14 bases lay in between. The CDR3: CASSQDRGGRGNQPQHF. Here the CDR3 DNA reads TGCGCCAGCAGCCAAGATCGAGGGGGGAGAGGCAATCAGCCCCAGCATTTT.

The CDR3 coding sequence is TGTGCCAGCAGTGAAGCGAAGGTTCAGCCCCAGCATTTT. Translating it yields CASSEAKVQPQHF. The chain joins TRBV6-1 to TRBJ1-5; D gene uncertain. CDR1 is MNHNS and CDR2 is SASEGT in the germline V gene. V lost 0 bases and J 6 bases, leaving 6 bases between the germline ends. CDR3 size: 13 residues.

This clonotype has ten or more counts. This sequence joins TRBV18 and TRBJ2-7, with no clear D. Looked up from germline, CDR1 is KGHSH and CDR2 is LQKENI. V was pared by 6 bases and J by 4 bases, with 10 bases between. The CDR3 totals 12 residues. The CDR3 spells CASSAALYEQYF. The CDR3 DNA follows: TGTGCCAGCTCCGCGGCCTTATACGAGCAGTACTTC. Based on the CDR3 plus reference TRBV18 and TRBJ2-7, the full variable domain is NAGVMQNPRHLVRRRGQEARLRCSPMKGHSHVYWYRQLPEEGLKFMVYLQKENIIDESGMPKERFSAEFPKEGPSILRIQQVVRGDSAAYFCASSAALYEQYFGPGTRLTVT.

The table lists this clonotype with many counts. V and J are TRBV7-3 and TRBJ2-3; no reliable D call. This CDR3 has 16 residues. CDR1 is SGHTA, CDR2 FQGTGA, per germline. V was pared by 1 base and J by 0 bases, with 11 bases between. The CDR3 DNA reads as TGTGCCAGCAGCTTAATTTTAGGGCAGAGCACAGATACGCAGTATTTT. Amino acids: CASSLILGQSTDTQYF.

The chain uses TRBV18 and TRBJ2-3, with D perhaps TRBD1 or TRBD2 (5 bases each). From germline, CDR1 is KGHSH and CDR2 LQKENI. The CDR3 has 15 amino acids. V lost 2 bases and J 2 bases, leaving 11 bases between the germline ends. The CDR3 coding sequence is TGTGCCAGCTCACCAGTCCCGGGGACCACAGATACGCAGTATTTT. It codes for CASSPVPGTTDTQYF.

A few counts support this clonotype. The genes are TRBV7-3 and TRBJ2-1; TRBD1 or TRBD2 may be the D gene (5 bases each). Between the trimmed V and J ends, which lost 3 bases and 0 bases, there was a span of 9 bases. The germline gives CDR1 SGHTA, CDR2 FQGTGA. The length of the CDR3 is 15 residues. The CDR3: CASSFEGNSYNEQFF. CDR3 coding DNA: TGTGCCAGCAGCTTCGAGGGGAACTCCTACAATGAGCAGTTCTTC.

This clonotype was picked up one time. CDR3 sequence reads: CASSFPGLAEYEQYF. CDR3 sequence (DNA): TGTGCCAGCAGCTTCCCCGGACTAGCAGAGTACGAGCAGTACTTC. The chain joins TRBV7-8 to TRBJ2-7, with 8 nucleotides matching TRBD2. The V and J ends lost 3 bases and 4 bases, in that order; junction bases with no gene match: 8. Germline CDR1 and CDR2: SGHVS and FQNEAQ. There are 15 residues in the CDR3.

This clonotype has a handful of counts. The chain employs TRBV18 and TRBJ2-1; 11 bases agree with TRBD1. The germline V gene encodes CDR1 KGHSH and CDR2 LQKENI. The CDR3 totals 15 residues. J was trimmed by 2 bases and V by 6 bases; bases with no gene match: 3. The CDR3 nucleotides are TGTGCCAGCTCTTGGACAGGGGGCGCCTACAATGAGCAGTTCTTC. Translating gives CASSWTGGAYNEQFF.

This clonotype has just a few counts. This rearrangement joins TRBV20-1 to TRBJ2-1; D may be TRBD2 (5 bases). The CDR3 is made up of 14 amino acids. The V end was cut by 5 bases, the J end by 2 bases, with 13 bases between. CDR1 is DFQATT, CDR2 SNEGSKA, per germline (reference sequence). For the CDR3, the DNA is TGCAGTGCTCCGCTTCAGGAGGCCTACAATGAGCAGTTCTTC. This encodes CSAPLQEAYNEQFF.

This clonotype was counted ten times or more. The genes are TRBV6-4 and TRBJ2-1, with 15 bases matching TRBD2. V lost 2 bases to trimming and J lost 7 bases; unmatched junction nucleotides: 0. CDR3 length: 15 amino acids. Germline CDR1 and CDR2: MRHNA and SNTAGT. The CDR3 DNA sequence: TGTGCCAGCAGTGACGGGACTAGCGGGGGGAATGAGCAGTTCTTC. Translation gives CASSDGTSGGNEQFF.

This clonotype came up a few times. The genes are TRBV20-1 and TRBJ1-5; D may be TRBD1 (6 bases). The CDR3 length is 15 residues. V was cut by 5 bases and J by 1 base, with 15 bases left in between. Germline V CDR1 and CDR2: DFQATT, SNEGSKA (reference sequence). CDR3 sequence reads: CSAPGGGASNQPQHF. CDR3 sequence (DNA): TGCAGTGCTCCTGGGGGGGGGGCGAGCAATCAGCCCCAGCATTTT.

Comments on this clonotype: Its ends do not fully match the called genes, so a read error is possible. The J gene is TRBJ1-2, the V gene TRBV5-5; D not certain. Germline V lookup: CDR1 SGHKS, CDR2 YYEKEE (reference sequence). The CDR3 sequence is 13 residues long. In DNA form, the CDR3 reads TGTGCCGGCAGCTGGGATGGTGGTAGTGGCTACACCTTC. Encoded protein: CAGSWDGGSGYTF.

The chain links TRBV14 to TRBJ2-7, with D possibly being TRBD2 (5 bases). V was pared by 0 bases and J by 6 bases, with 12 bases between. CDR1 and CDR2 (germline): SGHDN, FVKESK. The CDR3 runs to 14 residues. CDR3: CASSQDFRLPEQYF. DNA for the CDR3: TGTGCCAGCAGCCAAGATTTCAGACTACCCGAGCAGTACTTC. Based on the CDR3 plus reference TRBV14 and TRBJ2-7, the full variable domain is EAGVTQFPSHSVIEKGQTVTLRCDPISGHDNLYWYRRVMGKEIKFLLHFVKESKQDESGMPNNRFLAERTGGTYSTLKVQPAELEDSGVYFCASSQDFRLPEQYFGPGTRLTVT.

The chain couples TRBV28 to TRBJ1-1; D unclear. The CDR3 totals 12 residues. Deletions cut 2 bases from V and 8 bases from J, with 9 bases between. Germline assignment: CDR1 MDHEN and CDR2 SYDVKM. The CDR3 loop reads CASSLKDFEAFF. The CDR3 DNA reads TGTGCCAGCAGTTTAAAGGATTTCGAAGCTTTCTTT.

There are many counts of this clonotype. The chain has TRBV7-2 and TRBJ2-5; D gene ambiguous. The CDR3 is 14 amino acids. The germline V gene encodes CDR1 SGHTA and CDR2 FQGNSA. V lost 5 bases, J lost 1 base, and 11 bases lay in between. CDR3 nucleotides: TGTGCCAGCAGCCGTCGACGGACCCAAGAGACCCAGTACTTC. It yields the protein CASSRRRTQETQYF. The complete variable domain, with remaining parts taken from reference TRBV7-2 and TRBJ2-5, reads GAGVSQSPSNKVTEKGKDVELRCDPISGHTALYWYRQSLGQGLEFLIYFQGNSAPDKSGLPSDRFSAERTGGSVSTLTIQRTQQEDSAVYLCASSRRRTQETQYFGPGTRLLVL.

A word on this clonotype: This could be a read error, since a much larger clone is one nucleotide away. V gene TRBV7-2 combines with J gene TRBJ2-1; unclear D gene. CDR1 SGHTA and CDR2 FQGNSA come from the germline V gene. CDR3 size: 18 residues. The V and J ends lost 0 bases and 10 bases respectively, with 25 bases between them. This CDR3 is CASSLAVRPRQPTYEQFF. The CDR3 bases are TGTGCCAGCAGCTTAGCAGTTCGTCCTCGGCAGCCGACCTACGAGCAGTTCTTC.

Regarding this clonotype: This may stem from a read error, because a much larger clone lies one nucleotide away. The CDR3 nucleotides are TGTGCCAGCAGTTTAAGGACAGACTACGAGCAGTTCTTC. Its protein is CASSLRTDYEQFF. The chain employs TRBV27 and TRBJ2-1; possibly TRBD1 for D (6 bases). Deletions cut 2 bases from V and 10 bases from J, with 12 bases between. The CDR3 is made up of 13 amino acids. The germline V gene encodes CDR1 MNHEY and CDR2 SMNVEV (reference sequence).